This T cell receptor (beta chain) was sequenced for a study of OX40 agonist ivuxolimab in advanced cancers. Looking at the study overall: Checkpoint inhibitors had been given previously to roughly 40% of patients.

General study findings and limits: Low normalized T-cell clonal expansion also characterized some of the nonresponders. The study observed clonal expansion of CD4+ and CD8+ blood T cells by week 6 at 0.1 to 3.0 mg/kg.

A note on this clone: Its antigen is undetermined.

Sampling of blood occurred at baseline, cycle 4 day 1, and cycle 7 day 1. Measured with immunoSEQ multiplex PCR; TCRdb has only the in-frame clones, and not every one. The sample has around 140,000 clones, approximately 90% seen once; the top ten hold 1.1%. The TCR comes from an adult with an advanced solid tumor such as melanoma, head and neck, liver or kidney cancer. The sample consisted of CD4+ or CD8+ T cells sorted from blood, taken in a trial of the OX40 agonist ivuxolimab.

The CDR3: CAGSGQMNYGYTF. The CDR3 DNA reads TGTGCCGGCTCGGGACAAATGAACTATGGCTACACCTTC. This chain connects TRBV6-1 to TRBJ1-2; a possible D gene is TRBD1 (6 bases). This CDR3 is built from 13 residues. CDR1 is MNHNS, CDR2 SASEGT, per germline. The V gene lost 11 bases and the J gene lost 2 bases, with 15 bases spanning the gap.